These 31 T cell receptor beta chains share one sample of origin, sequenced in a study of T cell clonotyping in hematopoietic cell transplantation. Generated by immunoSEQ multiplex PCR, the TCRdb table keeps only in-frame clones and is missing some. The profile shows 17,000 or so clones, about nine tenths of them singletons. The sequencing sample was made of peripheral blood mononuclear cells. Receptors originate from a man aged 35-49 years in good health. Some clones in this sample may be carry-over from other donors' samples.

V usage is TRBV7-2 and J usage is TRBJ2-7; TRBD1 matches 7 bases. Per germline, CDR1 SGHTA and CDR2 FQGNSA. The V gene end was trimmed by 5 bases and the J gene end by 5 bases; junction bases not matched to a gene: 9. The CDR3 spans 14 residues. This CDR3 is CASSGTRQGHEQYF. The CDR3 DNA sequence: TGTGCCAGCAGCGGAACGCGACAGGGCCACGAGCAGTACTTC.

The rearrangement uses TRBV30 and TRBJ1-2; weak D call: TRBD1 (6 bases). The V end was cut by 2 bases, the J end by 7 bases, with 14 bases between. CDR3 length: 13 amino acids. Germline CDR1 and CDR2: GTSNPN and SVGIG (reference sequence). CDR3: CAWSTQGGGGYTF. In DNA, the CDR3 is TGTGCCTGGAGTACACAGGGAGGGGGTGGCTACACCTTC.

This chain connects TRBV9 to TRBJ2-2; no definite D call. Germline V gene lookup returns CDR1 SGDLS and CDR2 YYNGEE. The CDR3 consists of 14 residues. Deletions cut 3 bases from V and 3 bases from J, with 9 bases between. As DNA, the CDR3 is TGTGCCAGCAGCGCCAACGGAGACACCGGGGAGCTGTTTTTT. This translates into CASSANGDTGELFF.

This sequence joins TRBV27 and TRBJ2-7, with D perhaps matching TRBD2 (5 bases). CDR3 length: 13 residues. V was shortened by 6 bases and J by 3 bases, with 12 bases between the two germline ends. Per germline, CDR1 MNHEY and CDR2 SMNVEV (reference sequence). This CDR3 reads CASSRNRDYEQYF. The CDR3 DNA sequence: TGTGCCAGCAGCCGTAATCGGGACTACGAGCAGTACTTC.

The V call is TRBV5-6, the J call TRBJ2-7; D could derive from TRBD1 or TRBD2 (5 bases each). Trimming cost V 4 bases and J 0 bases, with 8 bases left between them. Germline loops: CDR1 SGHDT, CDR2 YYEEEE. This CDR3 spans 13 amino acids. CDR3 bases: TGTGCCAGCAGCGCAGGGACCTCCTACGAGCAGTACTTC. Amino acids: CASSAGTSYEQYF.

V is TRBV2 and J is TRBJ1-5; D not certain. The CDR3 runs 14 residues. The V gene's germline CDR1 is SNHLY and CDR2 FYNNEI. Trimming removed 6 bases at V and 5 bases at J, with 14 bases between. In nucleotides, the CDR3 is TGTGCCAGCAGCCTAGCTCGGAGGGATCAGCCCCAGCATTTT. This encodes CASSLARRDQPQHF.

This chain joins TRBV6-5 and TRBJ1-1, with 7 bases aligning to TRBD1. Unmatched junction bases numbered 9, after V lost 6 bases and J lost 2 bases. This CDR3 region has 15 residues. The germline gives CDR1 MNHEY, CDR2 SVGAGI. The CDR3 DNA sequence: TGTGCCAGCAGCCGGAGGGCAGGGGGAAACACTGAAGCTTTCTTT. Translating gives CASSRRAGGNTEAFF.

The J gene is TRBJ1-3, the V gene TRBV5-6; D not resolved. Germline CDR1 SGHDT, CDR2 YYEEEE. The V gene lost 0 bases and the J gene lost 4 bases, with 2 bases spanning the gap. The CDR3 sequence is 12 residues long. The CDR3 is CASSLVGNTIYF. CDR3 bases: TGTGCCAGCAGCTTGGTGGGAAACACCATATATTTT.

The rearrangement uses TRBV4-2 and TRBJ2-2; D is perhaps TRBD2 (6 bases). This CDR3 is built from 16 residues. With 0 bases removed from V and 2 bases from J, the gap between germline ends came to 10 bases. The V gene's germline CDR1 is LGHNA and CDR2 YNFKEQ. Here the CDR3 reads CASSQDGRTNTGELFF. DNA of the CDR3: TGTGCCAGCAGCCAAGATGGGAGGACCAACACCGGGGAGCTGTTTTTT.

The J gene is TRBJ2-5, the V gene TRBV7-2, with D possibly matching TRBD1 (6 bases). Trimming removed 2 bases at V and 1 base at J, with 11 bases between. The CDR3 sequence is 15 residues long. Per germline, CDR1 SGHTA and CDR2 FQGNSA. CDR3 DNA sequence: TGTGCCAGCAGCTTAACGTGGACAGCCCAAGAGACCCAGTACTTC. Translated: CASSLTWTAQETQYF.

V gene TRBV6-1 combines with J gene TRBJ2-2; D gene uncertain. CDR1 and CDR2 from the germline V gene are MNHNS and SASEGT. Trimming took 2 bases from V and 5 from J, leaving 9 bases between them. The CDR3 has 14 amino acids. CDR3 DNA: TGTGCCAGCAGTGAATTAGGTTATACCGGGGAGCTGTTTTTT. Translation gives CASSELGYTGELFF.

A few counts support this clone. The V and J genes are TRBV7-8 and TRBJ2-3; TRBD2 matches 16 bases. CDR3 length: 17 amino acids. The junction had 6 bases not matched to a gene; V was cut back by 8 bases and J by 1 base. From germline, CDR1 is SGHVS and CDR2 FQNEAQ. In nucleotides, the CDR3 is TGTGCCAGCCGGGGACTAGCGGGGGGGAGTGGCACAGATACGCAGTATTTT. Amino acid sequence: CASRGLAGGSGTDTQYF.

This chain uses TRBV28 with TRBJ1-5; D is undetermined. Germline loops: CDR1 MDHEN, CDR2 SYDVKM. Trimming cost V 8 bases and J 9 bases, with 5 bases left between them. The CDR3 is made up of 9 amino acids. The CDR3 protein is CASGGPQHF. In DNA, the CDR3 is TGTGCCAGCGGTGGGCCCCAGCATTTT.

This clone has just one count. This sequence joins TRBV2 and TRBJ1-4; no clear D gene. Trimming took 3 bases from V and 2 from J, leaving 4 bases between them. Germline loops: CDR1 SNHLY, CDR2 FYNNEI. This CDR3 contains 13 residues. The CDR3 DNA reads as TGTGCCAGCAGTGAGCGGACTAATGAAAAACTGTTTTTT. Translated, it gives CASSERTNEKLFF.

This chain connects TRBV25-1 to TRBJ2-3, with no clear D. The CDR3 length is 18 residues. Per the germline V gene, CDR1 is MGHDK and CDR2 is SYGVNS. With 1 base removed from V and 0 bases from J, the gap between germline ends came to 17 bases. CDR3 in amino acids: CASSESRYDGRSTDTQYF. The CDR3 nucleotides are TGTGCCAGCAGTGAATCAAGGTATGACGGTCGAAGCACAGATACGCAGTATTTT.

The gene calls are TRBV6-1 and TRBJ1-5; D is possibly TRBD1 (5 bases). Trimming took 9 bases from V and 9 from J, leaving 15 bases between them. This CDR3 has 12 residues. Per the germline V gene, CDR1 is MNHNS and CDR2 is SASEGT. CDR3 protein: CASEDGGRPQHF. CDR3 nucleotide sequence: TGTGCCAGTGAGGACGGGGGGAGGCCCCAGCATTTT.

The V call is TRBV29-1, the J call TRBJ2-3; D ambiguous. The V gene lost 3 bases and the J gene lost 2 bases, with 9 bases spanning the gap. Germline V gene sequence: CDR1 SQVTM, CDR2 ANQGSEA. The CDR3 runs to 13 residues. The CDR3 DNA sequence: TGCAGCGTTGATGGACGGATCACAGATACGCAGTATTTT. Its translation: CSVDGRITDTQYF.

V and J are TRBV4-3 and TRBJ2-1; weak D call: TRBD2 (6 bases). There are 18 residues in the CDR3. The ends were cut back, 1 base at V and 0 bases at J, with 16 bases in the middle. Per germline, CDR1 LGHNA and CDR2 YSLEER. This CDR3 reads CASSQATGRGSSYNEQFF. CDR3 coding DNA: TGCGCCAGCAGCCAAGCGACCGGGCGGGGAAGCTCCTACAATGAGCAGTTCTTC.

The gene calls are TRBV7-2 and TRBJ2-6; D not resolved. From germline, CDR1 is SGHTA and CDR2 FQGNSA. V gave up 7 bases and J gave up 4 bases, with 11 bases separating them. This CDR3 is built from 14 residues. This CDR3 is CASTLGRGANVLTF. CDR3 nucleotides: TGTGCCAGCACCCTAGGTAGGGGGGCCAACGTCCTGACTTTC.

The CDR3 bases are TGTGCCTGGACGCGGGGACCTGACTACGAGCAGTACTTC. Its translation: CAWTRGPDYEQYF. This rearrangement joins TRBV30 to TRBJ2-7; a possible D gene is TRBD2 (6 bases). Between the trimmed V and J ends, which lost 4 bases and 3 bases, there was a span of 13 bases. CDR3 length equals 13 residues. CDR1 and CDR2 from the germline V gene are GTSNPN and SVGIG (reference sequence). Supplemented by reference TRBV30 and TRBJ2-7, the full variable domain reads SQTIHQWPATLVQPVGSPLSLECTVEGTSNPNLYWYRQAAGRGLQLLFYSVGIGQISSEVPQNLSASRPQDRQFILSSKKLLLSDSGFYLCAWTRGPDYEQYFGPGTRLTVT.

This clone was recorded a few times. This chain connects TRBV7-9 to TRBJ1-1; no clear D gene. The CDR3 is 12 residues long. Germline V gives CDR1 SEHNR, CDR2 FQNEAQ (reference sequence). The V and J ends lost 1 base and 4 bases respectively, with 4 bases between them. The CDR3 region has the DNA TGTGCCAGCAGCTTAGATAGCACTGAAGCTTTCTTT. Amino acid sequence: CASSLDSTEAFF.

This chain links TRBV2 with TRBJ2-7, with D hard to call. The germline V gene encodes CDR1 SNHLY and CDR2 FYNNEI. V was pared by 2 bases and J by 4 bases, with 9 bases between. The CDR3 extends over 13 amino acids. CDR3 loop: CASSESLGYEQYF. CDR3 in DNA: TGTGCCAGCAGTGAAAGCTTGGGTTACGAGCAGTACTTC.

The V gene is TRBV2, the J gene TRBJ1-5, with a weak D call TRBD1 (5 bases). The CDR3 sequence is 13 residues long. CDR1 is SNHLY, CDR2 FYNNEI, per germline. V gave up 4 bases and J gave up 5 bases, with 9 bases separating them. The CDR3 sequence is CASSAGNDQPQHF. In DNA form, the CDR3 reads TGTGCCAGCAGTGCAGGGAACGATCAGCCCCAGCATTTT.

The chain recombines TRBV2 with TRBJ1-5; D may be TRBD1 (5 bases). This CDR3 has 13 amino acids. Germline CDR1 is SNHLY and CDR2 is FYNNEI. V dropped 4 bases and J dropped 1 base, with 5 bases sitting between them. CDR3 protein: CASSGQSNQPQHF. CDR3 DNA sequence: TGTGCCAGCAGTGGACAGAGCAATCAGCCCCAGCATTTT.

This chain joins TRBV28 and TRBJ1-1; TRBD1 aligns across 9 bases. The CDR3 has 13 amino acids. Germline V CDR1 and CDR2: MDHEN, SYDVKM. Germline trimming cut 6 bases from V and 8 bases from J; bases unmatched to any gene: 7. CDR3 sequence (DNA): TGTGCCAGCAGGGGGGACAGGGCAAAAGAAGCTTTCTTT. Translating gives CASRGDRAKEAFF.

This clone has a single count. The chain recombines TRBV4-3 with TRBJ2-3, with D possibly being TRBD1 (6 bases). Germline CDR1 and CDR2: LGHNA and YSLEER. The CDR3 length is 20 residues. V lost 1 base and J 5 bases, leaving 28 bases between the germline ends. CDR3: CASSQGRGITRIEGQDTQYF. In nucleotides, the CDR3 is TGCGCCAGCAGCCAAGGCAGGGGAATCACCCGAATCGAGGGCCAAGATACGCAGTATTTT.

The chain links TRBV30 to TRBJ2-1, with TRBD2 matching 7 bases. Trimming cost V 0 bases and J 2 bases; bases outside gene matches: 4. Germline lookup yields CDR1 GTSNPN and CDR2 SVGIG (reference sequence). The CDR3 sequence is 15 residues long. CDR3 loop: CAWSVRAGAYNEQFF. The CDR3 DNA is TGTGCCTGGAGTGTGAGGGCGGGAGCCTACAATGAGCAGTTCTTC.

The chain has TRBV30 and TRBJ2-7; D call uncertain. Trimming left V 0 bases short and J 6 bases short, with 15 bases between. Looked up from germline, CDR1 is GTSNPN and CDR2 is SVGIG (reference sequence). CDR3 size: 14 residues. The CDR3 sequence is CAWSVSDGLTEQYF. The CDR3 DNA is TGTGCCTGGAGTGTTTCTGACGGGCTGACCGAGCAGTACTTC.

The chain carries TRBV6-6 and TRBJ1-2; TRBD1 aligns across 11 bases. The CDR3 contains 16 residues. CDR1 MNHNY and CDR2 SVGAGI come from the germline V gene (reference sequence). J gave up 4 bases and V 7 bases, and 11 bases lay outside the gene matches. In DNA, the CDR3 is TGTGCCAGCACCCCCAGGAGGACAGGGGGCGGCTATGGCTACACCTTC. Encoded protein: CASTPRRTGGGYGYTF.

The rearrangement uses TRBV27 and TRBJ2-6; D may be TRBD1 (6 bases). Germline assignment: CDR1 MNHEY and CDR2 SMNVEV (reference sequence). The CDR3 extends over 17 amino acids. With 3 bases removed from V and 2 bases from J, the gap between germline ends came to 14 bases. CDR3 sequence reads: CASSFLVSGAGANVLTF. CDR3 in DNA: TGTGCCAGCAGTTTTTTGGTATCAGGGGCTGGGGCCAACGTCCTGACTTTC. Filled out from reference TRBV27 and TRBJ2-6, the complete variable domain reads EAQVTQNPRYLITVTGKKLTVTCSQNMNHEYMSWYRQDPGLGLRQIYYSMNVEVTDKGDVPEGYKVSRKEKRNFPLILESPSPNQTSLYFCASSFLVSGAGANVLTFGAGSRLTVL.

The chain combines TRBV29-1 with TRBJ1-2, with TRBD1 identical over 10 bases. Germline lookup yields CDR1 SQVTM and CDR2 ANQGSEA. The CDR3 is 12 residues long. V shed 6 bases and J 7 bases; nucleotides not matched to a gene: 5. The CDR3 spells CSVGQGDSGYTF. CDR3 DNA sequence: TGCAGCGTAGGACAGGGGGATTCTGGCTACACCTTC. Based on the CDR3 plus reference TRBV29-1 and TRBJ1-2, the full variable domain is SAVISQKPSRDICQRGTSLTIQCQVDSQVTMMFWYRQQPGQSLTLIATANQGSEATYESGFVIDKFPISRPNLTFSTLTVSNMSPEDSSIYLCSVGQGDSGYTFGSGTRLTVV.